This T cell receptor (beta chain) was retrieved from a study of cytomegalovirus exposure and HLA in healthy donors. This PCR relied on a set of 60 Vbeta primers and 13 Jbeta primers. Libraries were prepared by immunoSEQ multiplex PCR; TCRdb keeps only in-frame clonotypes and omits some of them. The table shows 200,000 to 250,000 clones, with around 89% occurring only once. V gave up 2 bases and J gave up 3 bases; unmatched junction bases: 8. Germline lookup yields CDR1 SGHAT and CDR2 FQNNGV. The CDR3 is made up of 17 amino acids. This clonotype originated in a woman younger than 30 in good health and CMV-seronegative. This chain links TRBV11-2 with TRBJ1-3; 9 nucleotides agree with TRBD1. The sample taken for sequencing was PBMCs. The CDR3: CASSLYIGTGSGNTIYF. Written as DNA, the CDR3 is TGTGCCAGCAGCTTATATATCGGGACAGGGAGTGGAAACACCATATATTTT.